This T cell receptor (beta chain) emerged from a study of blood T cell repertoires in COVID-19. J was trimmed by 8 bases and V by 6 bases; bases with no gene match: 8. There are 13 residues in the CDR3. Looked up from germline, CDR1 is MNHEY and CDR2 is SMNVEV (reference sequence). Only in-frame clones appear in the TCRdb table, and some are missing; sequencing was by immunoSEQ multiplex PCR. The repertoire includes around 250,000 clones, about four fifths of them detected once, and approximately 3.1% sits in the top ten. The chain recombines TRBV27 with TRBJ1-1; TRBD1 agrees at 8 bases. The source material was peripheral blood. This receptor was identified in a woman in her late teens or twenties with acute or convalescent COVID-19. This CDR3 is CASSAIQGAEAFF. CDR3 DNA sequence: TGTGCCAGCAGCGCAATCCAGGGGGCCGAAGCTTTCTTT.